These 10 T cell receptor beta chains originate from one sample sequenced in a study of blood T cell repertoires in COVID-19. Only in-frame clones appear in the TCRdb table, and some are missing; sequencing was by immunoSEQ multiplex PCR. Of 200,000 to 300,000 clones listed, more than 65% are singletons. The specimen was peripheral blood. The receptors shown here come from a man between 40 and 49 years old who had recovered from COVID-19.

The CDR3, as DNA: TGTGCCAGCCGTCCATTACTCCCGGCAGATACGCAGTATTTT. It translates to CASRPLLPADTQYF. The chain is built from TRBV27 and TRBJ2-3; no reliable D call. The CDR3 spans 14 residues. The V gene lost 8 bases and the J gene lost 4 bases, with 16 bases spanning the gap. Germline V gives CDR1 MNHEY, CDR2 SMNVEV (reference sequence).

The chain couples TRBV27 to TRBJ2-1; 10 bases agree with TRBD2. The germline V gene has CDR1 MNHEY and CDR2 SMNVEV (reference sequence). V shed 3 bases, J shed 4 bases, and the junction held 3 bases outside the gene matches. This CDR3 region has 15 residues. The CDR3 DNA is TGTGCCAGCAGTTTGATAGCGGGGGGATACAATGAGCAGTTCTTC. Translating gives CASSLIAGGYNEQFF.

This CDR3 is CASSQDLPRLAGGLYEQYF. The DNA of the CDR3 is TGCGCCAGCAGCCAAGATCTCCCACGGCTAGCGGGGGGGCTGTACGAGCAGTACTTC. This chain uses TRBV4-3 with TRBJ2-7; 12 bases fit TRBD2. The J segment lost 4 bases and the V segment lost 0 bases, leaving 13 bases of the junction unmatched. Germline values: CDR1 LGHNA, CDR2 YSLEER. CDR3 size: 19 residues.

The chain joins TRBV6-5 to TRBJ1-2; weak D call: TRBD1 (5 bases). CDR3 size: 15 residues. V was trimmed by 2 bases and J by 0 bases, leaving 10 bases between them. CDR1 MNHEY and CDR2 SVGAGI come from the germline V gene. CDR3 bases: TGTGCCAGCAGTTACAAAGGCAGGGCTAACTATGGCTACACCTTC. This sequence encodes CASSYKGRANYGYTF.

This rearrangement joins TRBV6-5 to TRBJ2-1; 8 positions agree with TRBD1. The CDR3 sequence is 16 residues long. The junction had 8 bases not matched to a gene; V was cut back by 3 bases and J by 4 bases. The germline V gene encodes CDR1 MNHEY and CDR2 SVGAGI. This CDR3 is CASSYQGTGRYNEQFF. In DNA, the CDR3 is TGTGCCAGCAGTTATCAAGGGACAGGCCGGTACAATGAGCAGTTCTTC.

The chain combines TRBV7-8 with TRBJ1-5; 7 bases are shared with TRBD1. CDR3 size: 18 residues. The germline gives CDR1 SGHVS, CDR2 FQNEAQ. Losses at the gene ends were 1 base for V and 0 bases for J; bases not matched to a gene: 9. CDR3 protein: CASSLVRIGTDSNQPQHF. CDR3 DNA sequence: TGTGCCAGCAGCTTAGTGAGAATCGGGACAGATAGCAATCAGCCCCAGCATTTT.

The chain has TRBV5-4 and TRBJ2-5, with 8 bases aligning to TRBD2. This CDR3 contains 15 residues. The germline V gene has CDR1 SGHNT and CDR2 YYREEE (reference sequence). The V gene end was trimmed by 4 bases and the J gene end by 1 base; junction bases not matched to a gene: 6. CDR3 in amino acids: CASSITGLGQETQYF. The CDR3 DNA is TGTGCCAGCAGCATTACGGGACTAGGCCAAGAGACCCAGTACTTC.

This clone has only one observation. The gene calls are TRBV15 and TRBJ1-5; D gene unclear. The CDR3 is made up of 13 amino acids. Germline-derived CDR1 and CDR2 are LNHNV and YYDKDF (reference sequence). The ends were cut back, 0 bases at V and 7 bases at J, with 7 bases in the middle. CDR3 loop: CATSREGDQPQHF. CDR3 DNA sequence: TGTGCCACCAGCAGAGAGGGAGACCAGCCCCAGCATTTT. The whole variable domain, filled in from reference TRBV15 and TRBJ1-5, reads DAMVIQNPRYQVTQFGKPVTLSCSQTLNHNVMYWYQQKSSQAPKLLFHYYDKDFNNEADTPDNFQSRRPNTSFCFLDIRSPGLGDTAMYLCATSREGDQPQHFGDGTRLSIL.

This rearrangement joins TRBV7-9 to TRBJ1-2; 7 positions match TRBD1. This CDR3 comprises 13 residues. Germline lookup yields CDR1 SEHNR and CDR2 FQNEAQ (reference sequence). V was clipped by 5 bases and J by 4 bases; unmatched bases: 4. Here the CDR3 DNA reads TGTGCCAGCAGCCCCCCAGGGGGCTATGGCTACACCTTC. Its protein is CASSPPGGYGYTF.

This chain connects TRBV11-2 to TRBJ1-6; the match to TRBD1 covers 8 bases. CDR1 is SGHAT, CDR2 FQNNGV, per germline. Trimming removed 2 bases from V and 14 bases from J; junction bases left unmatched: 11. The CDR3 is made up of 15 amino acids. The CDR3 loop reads CASSLWAGGVWALHF. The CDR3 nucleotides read TGTGCCAGCAGCTTATGGGCAGGGGGCGTTTGGGCCCTCCACTTT.